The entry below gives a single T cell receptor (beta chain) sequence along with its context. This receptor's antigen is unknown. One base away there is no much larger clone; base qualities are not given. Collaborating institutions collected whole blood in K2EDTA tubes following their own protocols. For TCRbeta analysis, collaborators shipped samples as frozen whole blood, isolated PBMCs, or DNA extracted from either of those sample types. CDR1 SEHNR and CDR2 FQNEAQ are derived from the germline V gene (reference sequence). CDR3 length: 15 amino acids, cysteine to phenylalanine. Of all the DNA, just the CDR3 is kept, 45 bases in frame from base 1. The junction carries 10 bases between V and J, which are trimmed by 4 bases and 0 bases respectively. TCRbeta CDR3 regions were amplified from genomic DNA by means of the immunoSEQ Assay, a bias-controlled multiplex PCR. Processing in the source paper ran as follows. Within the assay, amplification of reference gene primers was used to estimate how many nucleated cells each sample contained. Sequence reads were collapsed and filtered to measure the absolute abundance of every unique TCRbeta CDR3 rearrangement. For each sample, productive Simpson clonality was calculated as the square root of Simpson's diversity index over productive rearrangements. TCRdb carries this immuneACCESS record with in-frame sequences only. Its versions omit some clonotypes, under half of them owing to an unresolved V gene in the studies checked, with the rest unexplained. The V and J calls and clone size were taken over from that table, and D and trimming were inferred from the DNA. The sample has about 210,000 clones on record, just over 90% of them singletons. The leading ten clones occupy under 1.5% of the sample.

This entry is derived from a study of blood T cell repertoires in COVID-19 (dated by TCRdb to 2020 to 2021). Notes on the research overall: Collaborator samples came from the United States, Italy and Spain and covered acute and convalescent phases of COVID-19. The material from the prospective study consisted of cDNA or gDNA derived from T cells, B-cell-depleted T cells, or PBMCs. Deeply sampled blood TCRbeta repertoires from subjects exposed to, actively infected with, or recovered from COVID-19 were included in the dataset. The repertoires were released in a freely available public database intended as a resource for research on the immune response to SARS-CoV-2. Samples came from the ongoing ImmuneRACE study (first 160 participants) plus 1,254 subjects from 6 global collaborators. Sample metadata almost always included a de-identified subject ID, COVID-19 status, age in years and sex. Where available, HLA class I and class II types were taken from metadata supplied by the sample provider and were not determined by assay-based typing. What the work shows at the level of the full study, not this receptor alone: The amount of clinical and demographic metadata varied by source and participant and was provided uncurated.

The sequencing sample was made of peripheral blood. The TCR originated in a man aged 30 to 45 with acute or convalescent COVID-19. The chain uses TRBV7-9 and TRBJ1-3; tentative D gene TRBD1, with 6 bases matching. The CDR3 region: CASSSPGVSGNTIYF. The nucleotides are TGTGCCAGCAGCTCACCAGGGGTCTCTGGAAACACCATATATTTT.